The present entry profiles one T cell receptor beta chain with its context. Its cognate antigen is unknown. Sequencing was performed with immunoSEQ multiplex PCR; in TCRdb, only in-frame clones are kept and a portion is missing. In the table there are around 350,000 clones, about nine tenths of which are singletons. The data belong to a study of cytomegalovirus exposure and HLA in healthy donors. Study at large: The use of the same platform for the roughly 120 validation repertoires and the approximately 730 first-cohort repertoires was reported by a later analysis.

Study-wide findings and caveats: Investigators reported approximately 170 TCR beta chains as tied to cytomegalovirus. First-cohort TCR clusters were later found to tend to co-occur in the approximately 120 validation repertoires. In vitro experiments confirmed that three CMV-associated chains were specific for CMV antigens.

The germline V gene has CDR1 SGDLS and CDR2 YYNGEE. V gave up 4 bases and J gave up 7 bases; unmatched junction bases: 6. The CDR3 is 13 amino acids. Material for sequencing was PBMCs. The TCR sequence derives from a young woman in good health and CMV-seronegative. This chain connects TRBV9 to TRBJ1-2; 8 nucleotides agree with TRBD1. CDR3 amino acids: CASSPGQGGGYTF. The CDR3 DNA sequence: TGTGCCAGCAGCCCCGGACAGGGTGGTGGCTACACCTTC.